These T cell receptor beta chains were read from a single sample in a study of shared clonotypes between healthy human individuals. The table came from immunoSEQ multiplex PCR; TCRdb's copy has only in-frame clones and leaves some out. This sample yields about half a million clones, of which roughly 80% are seen a single time; 10% to 15% belongs to the top ten. Sequenced input: PBMCs. Receptor source: a woman between 35 and 50 years old in good health. Some clones in this sample may be carry-over from other donors' samples. The conserved cysteine and the conserved F or W are not part of the CDR3 here. D genes are given only for firm matches. Not all rows give a size; the values are once, few, many and, for expanded clones, a class.

ASSLLTGGRSFYEQY,TRBD1,NA,TRBV28,15,TRBJ2-7
ASSVGAVDTQY,NA,NA,TRBV9,11,TRBJ2-3
ASSPPGRGAANYGYT,NA,NA,TRBV18,15,TRBJ1-2
ASSLLAHMEQY,NA,once,TRBV7-2,11,TRBJ2-7
ASSPQVPPGDEQF,NA,NA,TRBV4-3,13,TRBJ2-1
ASSFTGETQY,NA,NA,TRBV27,10,TRBJ2-5
ASSPTRWTEQY,NA,few,TRBV7-9,11,TRBJ2-7
ASSFYPTSGSSYNEQF,TRBD2,NA,TRBV13,16,TRBJ2-1
AWSVGTANEKLF,TRBD1,NA,TRBV30,12,TRBJ1-4
ASREDFSNQPQH,NA,few,TRBV2,12,TRBJ1-5
ASTRTGGISGANVLT,TRBD1,NA,TRBV2,15,TRBJ2-6
ASTTRAGDSYEQY,NA,NA,TRBV6-5,13,TRBJ2-7
SVARGASSEKLF,NA,once,TRBV29-1,12,TRBJ1-4
ASSLSSGQGGEKLF,NA,many,TRBV7-9,14,TRBJ1-4
ASSHAWDREVPDTQY,TRBD1,NA,TRBV4-3,15,TRBJ2-3
ASSLGTGPQETQY,TRBD1,NA,TRBV7-7,13,TRBJ2-5
ASSLTIGQAVTEAF,NA,NA,TRBV28,14,TRBJ1-1
ASSSAGTGGEKLF,TRBD1,NA,TRBV5-1,13,TRBJ1-4
ASSQGVAVVEQF,NA,NA,TRBV4-1,12,TRBJ2-1
ASSFRLGETQY,NA,NA,TRBV5-1,11,TRBJ2-5
ASSLRNTEAF,NA,NA,TRBV5-4,10,TRBJ1-1
ASSRPDTVQETQY,NA,many,TRBV5-4,13,TRBJ2-5
DWSTGARNGYT,NA,once,TRBV30,11,TRBJ1-2
ASSPRNTDTQY,NA,NA,TRBV7-8,11,TRBJ2-3
ASSGGGGLLVDGYT,NA,NA,TRBV27,14,TRBJ1-2
ASSPLAGGGHEQF,TRBD2,few,TRBV7-3,13,TRBJ2-1
ASSATGANYGYT,NA,NA,TRBV7-3,12,TRBJ1-2
ASSQERRVGEKLF,NA,NA,TRBV4-3,13,TRBJ1-4
ASSPPGRDNEQF,NA,NA,TRBV23-1,12,TRBJ2-1
ASNYAGHRLDFDGYT,NA,NA,TRBV7-8,15,TRBJ1-2
ATSRDATGNTIY,NA,NA,TRBV15,12,TRBJ1-3
ASSQGLATPYEQY,NA,few,TRBV4-2,13,TRBJ2-7
ASSRRQGGEQY,TRBD1,NA,TRBV7-2,11,TRBJ2-7
ASRAGDQPQH,NA,NA,TRBV2,10,TRBJ1-5
ASSFLQGPSYEQY,TRBD1,NA,TRBV5-1,13,TRBJ2-7
ASSERLAASSYNEQF,TRBD2,NA,TRBV9,15,TRBJ2-1
ASLRMGAGELF,NA,NA,TRBV28,11,TRBJ2-2
ASSKVNSVYGYT,NA,NA,TRBV21-1,12,TRBJ1-2
ASSLGVTREEQY,NA,NA,TRBV5-5,12,TRBJ2-7
ASSATSDEQF,NA,NA,TRBV7-3,10,TRBJ2-1
ASSPRQAGLSSGANVLT,TRBD2,NA,TRBV9,17,TRBJ2-6
ASSLEGRGRRTYEQY,NA,NA,TRBV7-8,15,TRBJ2-7
SANRRYEQY,NA,once,TRBV20-1,9,TRBJ2-7
SVESPGGYEQY,NA,NA,TRBV29-1,11,TRBJ2-7
SAYYGYT,NA,NA,TRBV20-1,7,TRBJ1-2
ASSAHGWTGNTIY,NA,NA,TRBV10-1,13,TRBJ1-3
ASRGLAGGAYEQY,TRBD2,NA,TRBV6-6,13,TRBJ2-7
ASRGAGGPGDTQY,TRBD2,NA,TRBV5-1,13,TRBJ2-3
SVTTTTNEKLF,NA,NA,TRBV29-1,11,TRBJ1-4
ASSFGGPEKLF,NA,NA,TRBV27,11,TRBJ1-4
ASQERAGLFDEQF,NA,NA,TRBV5-1,13,TRBJ2-1
ASSSEPQGATEAF,TRBD1,NA,TRBV5-1,13,TRBJ1-1
ASSLGTSVETQY,TRBD2,NA,TRBV7-2,12,TRBJ2-5
ASSLTIEGRAF,NA,NA,TRBV5-8,11,TRBJ1-1
ASGTGPGEQY,TRBD1,NA,TRBV7-9,10,TRBJ2-7
ASSEGTGLANYGYT,TRBD1,NA,TRBV6-1,14,TRBJ1-2
ASSPGTGDGKQY,TRBD1,NA,TRBV5-1,12,TRBJ2-7